The rows below give T cell receptor beta chains drawn from one sample of a study of shared clonotypes between healthy human individuals. Sequencing was performed with immunoSEQ multiplex PCR; in TCRdb, only in-frame clones are kept and a portion is missing. The table lists around 700,000 clones, approximately 75% of them singletons. The material sequenced was memory CD4+ T cells sorted from blood. Receptors originate from a woman in her 30s in good health. The CDR3 runs from the conserved cysteine through the conserved F or W. A D gene is named only where the DNA matches it firmly. Part of the rows lack a size; the others show once, few, many or a class for expanded clones.

TRBV6-5	TRBJ1-3	once	.	TGTGCCAGCAGCCCAAGTGCCGCTGGAAACACCATATATTTT	CASSPSAAGNTIYF
TRBV19	TRBJ2-2	.	.	TGTGCCAGTAGTCCCAGGGCTCGGGCTAATGGCGGGGAGCTGTTTTTT	CASSPRARANGGELFF
TRBV18	TRBJ2-1	.	TRBD2	TGTGCCAGCTCACCCCGCAGGGGTAGCGGGATGGTAAATGAGCAGTTCTTC	CASSPRRGSGMVNEQFF
TRBV5-1	TRBJ1-5	.	TRBD1	TGCGCCAGCAGCTTGGCCCCGCAGGGGGCGGGACAGCCCCAGCATTTT	CASSLAPQGAGQPQHF
TRBV29-1	TRBJ2-4	.	.	TGCAGCGTGACAGGTGCGGGGAACATTCAGTACTTC	CSVTGAGNIQYF
TRBV6-6	TRBJ2-5	few	.	TGTGCCAGCAGTTATATCGGATTAGAGGGGGAGACCCAGTACTTC	CASSYIGLEGETQYF
TRBV7-9	TRBJ2-2	.	TRBD2	TGTGCCAGCAGCTTAGTTGGGACTAGCGGGAGTGTCACCGGGGAGCTGTTTTTT	CASSLVGTSGSVTGELFF
TRBV28	TRBJ2-7	.	.	TGTGCCAGCAGCTGGAACTACGAGCAGTACTTC	CASSWNYEQYF
TRBV25-1	TRBJ1-4	.	.	TGTGCCAGCAGAAGGGGCGCGAATAATGAAAAACTGTTTTTT	CASRRGANNEKLFF
TRBV30	TRBJ2-7	.	.	TGTGCCTGGAGTGATACAGTCCCTTACGAGCAGTACTTC	CAWSDTVPYEQYF
TRBV28	TRBJ1-4	.	.	TGTGCCAGTTTGACAGGAGCAACTAATGAAAAACTGTTTTTT	CASLTGATNEKLFF
TRBV5-4	TRBJ2-6	once	TRBD1	TGTGCCAGCAGACAGGGGGGTGCGGGCTCTGGGGCCAACGTCCTGACTTTC	CASRQGGAGSGANVLTF
TRBV28	TRBJ1-2	.	TRBD1	TGTGCCAGCAGGACCGGACAGGGGAAGTTGTATGGCTACACCTTC	CASRTGQGKLYGYTF
TRBV27	TRBJ2-7	.	TRBD2	TGTGCCAGCAGTTTGCGGGAGGGCCGGTACGAGCAGTACTTC	CASSLREGRYEQYF
TRBV27	TRBJ1-4	.	TRBD1	TGTGCCAGCTCCCTCAGGGGGCTCGGCGAAAAACTGTTTTTT	CASSLRGLGEKLFF
TRBV7-8	TRBJ2-7	.	.	TGTGCCAGCAGCTTAGGCCAGGGACGCGGTCTCTACGAGCAGTACTTC	CASSLGQGRGLYEQYF
TRBV7-2	TRBJ2-3	.	TRBD1	TGTGCCAGCAGCACATATACAGGGGGCGGTACAGATACGCAGTATTTT	CASSTYTGGGTDTQYF
TRBV19	TRBJ2-7	.	.	TGTGCCAGTAGTGTAGGGGCCTACGAGCAGTACTTC	CASSVGAYEQYF
TRBV15	TRBJ2-3	.	.	TGTGCCACATTGACTAGTGCTACAGATACGCAGTATTTT	CATLTSATDTQYF
TRBV28	TRBJ2-7	.	.	TGTGCCAGCACCCCGGGACCCTTGGAGCAGTACTTC	CASTPGPLEQYF
TRBV6-5	TRBJ1-1	.	.	TGTGCCAGCAGTCTTAGGGGGAATGCGGCTTTCTTT	CASSLRGNAAFF
TRBV28	TRBJ1-1	.	TRBD1	TGTGCCATCTTAACCGGGACAGCCATGAACACTGAAGCTTTCTTT	CAILTGTAMNTEAFF
TRBV18	TRBJ1-1	.	.	TGTGCCAGCTCACCCTGGAGGGGACAAGAGAACACTGAAGCTTTCTTT	CASSPWRGQENTEAFF
TRBV6-1	TRBJ2-1	.	.	TGTGCCAGCAGTGAAGCGGGGGGACGTTACAATGAGCAGTTCTTC	CASSEAGGRYNEQFF
TRBV11-2	TRBJ2-6	few	.	TGTGCCAGCAGCTTTGGGTCTGGGGCCAACGTCCTGACTTTC	CASSFGSGANVLTF
TRBV28	TRBJ1-5	few	.	TGTGCCAGCAGTTTTACCCACAGGGTCTATCAGCCCCAGCATTTT	CASSFTHRVYQPQHF
TRBV7-2	TRBJ2-5	.	TRBD1	TGTGCCAGCAGCAGGGACAGGGGGGCTGAGACCCAGTACTTC	CASSRDRGAETQYF
TRBV14	TRBJ1-5	.	TRBD1	TGTGCCACCTCTCAGGGGGGCAGGGTCGTTCTAAATAAGCCCCAGCATTTT	CATSQGGRVVLNKPQHF
TRBV28	TRBJ1-5	.	.	TGTGCCAGCAGTTTACCAGAGTGGGGCAATCAGCCCCAGCATTTT	CASSLPEWGNQPQHF
TRBV28	TRBJ2-2	.	.	TGTGCCAGCAGTTTCTCTCTGACTTACGGGGAGCTGTTTTTT	CASSFSLTYGELFF
TRBV7-9	TRBJ2-7	.	TRBD2	TGTGCCAGCAGCTTCGAGGGACTAGCCTACGAGCAGTACTTC	CASSFEGLAYEQYF
TRBV19	TRBJ2-1	.	.	TGTGCCAGTAGTATAGCCTTGGGGCAAGGGAAGGATGAGCAGTTCTTC	CASSIALGQGKDEQFF
TRBV28	TRBJ2-2	.	.	TGTGCCAGCAGTTTGCAGGTTGTCACCGGGGAGCTGTTTTTT	CASSLQVVTGELFF
TRBV5-5	TRBJ2-7	.	.	TGTGCCAGCAGCCTTCTGTTCGGCTACGAGCAGTACTTC	CASSLLFGYEQYF
TRBV4-2	TRBJ2-2	.	.	TGTGCCAGCAGCCAAGACTCGGGACACTCTTCCGGGGAGCTGTTTTTT	CASSQDSGHSSGELFF
TRBV5-6	TRBJ1-4	.	TRBD1	TGTGCCAGCAGCTCAGGGGGGACCCGAACTAATGAAAAACTGTTTTTT	CASSSGGTRTNEKLFF
TRBV7-9	TRBJ2-7	.	TRBD2	TGTGCCAGCAGCCCCCTTTTGGCGGGAGGTGCCTACGAGCAGTACTTC	CASSPLLAGGAYEQYF
TRBV28	TRBJ2-7	few	.	TGTGCCAGCAGCCTAAGAGAGGAGCAGTACTTC	CASSLREEQYF
TRBV29-1	TRBJ2-7	.	.	TGCAGCGTTGATCAGGGATCGGTCGAGCAGTACTTC	CSVDQGSVEQYF
TRBV5-4	TRBJ2-1	.	.	TGTGCCAGCAGCTTACCAGGTGGAGATGAGCAGTTCTTC	CASSLPGGDEQFF
TRBV5-1	TRBJ2-7	.	TRBD2	TGCGCCAGCAGCCACGGACTAGCGGGAGGTATGTACGAGCAGTACTTC	CASSHGLAGGMYEQYF
TRBV19	TRBJ2-2	.	TRBD2	TGTGCCAGTAGTCCCGGACTAGCGGGAGTAGGGTGGAACACCGGGGAGCTGTTTTTT	CASSPGLAGVGWNTGELFF
TRBV27	TRBJ1-6	.	TRBD1	TGTGCCAGCAGTCACTCGGGGACAGGGGGCTCTAATTCACCCCTCCACTTT	CASSHSGTGGSNSPLHF
TRBV7-3	TRBJ2-2	.	TRBD2	TGTGCCAGCAGCCCCTCACAGGGGACTAGCGGGAGGACCGGGGAGCTGTTTTTT	CASSPSQGTSGRTGELFF
TRBV6-1	TRBJ1-3	.	.	TGTGCCAGCAGTGAAGCCCTGAGTACGGGGTATGGAAACACCATATATTTT	CASSEALSTGYGNTIYF
TRBV28	TRBJ1-2	.	TRBD1	TGTGCCAGCGGCAGACAGGGGGCGTGTGGCTACACCTTC	CASGRQGACGYTF
TRBV7-2	TRBJ2-7	.	.	TGTGCCAGCAGACCAGCCCCGGTCACTAGTGCCGAGCAGTACTTC	CASRPAPVTSAEQYF